These T cell receptor beta chains were read from a single sample in a study of shared clonotypes between healthy human individuals. The data were produced by immunoSEQ multiplex PCR, yet TCRdb's version contains in-frame clones alone and is incomplete. Of 2 million to 2.5 million clones in the sample, approximately 93% were seen once. What was sequenced was naive CD4+ T cells from PBMCs. The receptor set was obtained from a man younger than 35 in good health. Some clones in this sample may be carry-over from other donors' samples. Each CDR3 is given with its conserved first and last residue. A D gene is named only where the DNA matches it firmly. Where a row states a size, it is once, few, many or the class of an expanded clone; other rows omit it.

>TRBJ2-5|TRBV7-9|-|-
TGTGCCAGCAGCGCCGGCCAGGAGACCCAGTACTTC
CASSAGQETQYF
>TRBJ2-7|TRBV5-8|-|-
TGTGCCAGCAGCTTGGGGGTCGGGACGCGAGAGCAGTACTTC
CASSLGVGTREQYF
>TRBJ1-2|TRBV5-4|-|-
TGTGCCAGCAGTCCTGCCAGAATATATGGCTACACCTTC
CASSPARIYGYTF
>TRBJ2-7|TRBV6-1|TRBD1|once
TGTGCCAGCAGCCTCGGACAGGGGACCTACGAGCAGTACTTC
CASSLGQGTYEQYF
>TRBJ1-1|TRBV4-2|-|few
TGTGCCAGCAGCCGGGGGCGATCGAACACTGAAGCTTTCTTT
CASSRGRSNTEAFF
>TRBJ2-6|TRBV28|TRBD1|-
TGTGCCAGCAGTTTAATCCGAGCAGGGGGCTCTGGGGCCAACGTCCTGACTTTC
CASSLIRAGGSGANVLTF
>TRBJ2-1|TRBV10-3|-|-
TGTGCCATCGCAGTGTACTCCGGTCCCTTAACGGGACAAACTAACAATGAGCAGTTCTTC
CAIAVYSGPLTGQTNNEQFF
>TRBJ1-1|TRBV27|TRBD1|-
TGTGCCAGCAGTTTATCGTGGCTGGGACAGGGGGACGCTTTCTTT
CASSLSWLGQGDAFF
>TRBJ1-2|TRBV28|TRBD1|few
TGTGCCAGCAGTTCGGGACAGAAGTATGGCTACACCTTC
CASSSGQKYGYTF
>TRBJ2-7|TRBV9|-|-
TGTGCCAGCAGCGTAGATGGTTTGGGGGGAAAGTACTTC
CASSVDGLGGKYF
>TRBJ2-5|TRBV7-2|TRBD2|once
TGTGCCAGCAGCCCACTAGCGGGGGGGAGAGGAGAGACCCAGTACTTC
CASSPLAGGRGETQYF